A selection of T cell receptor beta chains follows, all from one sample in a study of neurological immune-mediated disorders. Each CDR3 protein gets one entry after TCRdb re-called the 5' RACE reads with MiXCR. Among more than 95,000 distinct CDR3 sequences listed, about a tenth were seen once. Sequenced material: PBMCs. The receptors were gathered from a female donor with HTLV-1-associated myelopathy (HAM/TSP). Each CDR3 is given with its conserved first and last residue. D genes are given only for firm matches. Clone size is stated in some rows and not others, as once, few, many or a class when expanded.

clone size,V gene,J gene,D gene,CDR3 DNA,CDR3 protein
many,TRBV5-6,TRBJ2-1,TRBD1,TGTGCCAGCAGCAAAAGACAGGGGAGCGAGCAGTTCTTC,CASSKRQGSEQFF
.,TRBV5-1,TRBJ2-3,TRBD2,TGCGCCAGCAGCCTCCCGGTAGCGGGGGCGGGAGATACGCAGTATTTT,CASSLPVAGAGDTQYF
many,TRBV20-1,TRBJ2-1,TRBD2,TGCAGTGCTCTATCGACTAGCGGGAGTTTCTACAATGAGCAGTTCTTC,CSALSTSGSFYNEQFF
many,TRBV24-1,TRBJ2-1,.,TGTGCCACCAGTCCTACAGGGTTCCGGAATGAGCAGTTCTTC,CATSPTGFRNEQFF
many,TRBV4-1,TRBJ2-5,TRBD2,TGCGCCAGCAGCGCCGGACTAGCGGGGGGCTGGGAGACCCAGTACTTC,CASSAGLAGGWETQYF
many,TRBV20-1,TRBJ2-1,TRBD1,TGCAGTGCTCCGCCCTCCGGGACAGGGGGAAGTGAGCAGTTCTTC,CSAPPSGTGGSEQFF
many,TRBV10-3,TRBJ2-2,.,TGTGCCATCAGTGAGTCAGGGTCCCGAGGGACCGGGGAGCTGTTTTTT,CAISESGSRGTGELFF
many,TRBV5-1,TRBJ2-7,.,TGCGCCAGCAGCTTGAGGGACGGCTCCTACGAGCAGTACTTC,CASSLRDGSYEQYF
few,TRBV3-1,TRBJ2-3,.,TGTGCCAGCAGCCAAGGCTCTCCGAACACGCAGTATTTT,CASSQGSPNTQYF
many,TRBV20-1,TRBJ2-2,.,TGCAGTGCTAGCCCCGGGACGAGGAACACCGGGGAGCTGTTTTTT,CSASPGTRNTGELFF
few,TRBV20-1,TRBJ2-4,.,TGCAGTGCTTTCGGGACAAGAGGCCAAACAGACATTCAGTACTTC,CSAFGTRGQTDIQYF
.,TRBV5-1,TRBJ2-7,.,TGCGCCAGCAGCTTGGCCGGGCAGGGGAGAACGTACTTC,CASSLAGQGRTYF
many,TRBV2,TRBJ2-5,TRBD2,TGTGCCAGCAGTGGGACTAGCGGAAAAGAGACCCAGTACTTC,CASSGTSGKETQYF
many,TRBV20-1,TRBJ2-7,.,TGCAGTTTGACTTCGAGGGCCCCCACCTACGAGCAGTACTTC,CSLTSRAPTYEQYF
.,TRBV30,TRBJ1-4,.,TGTGCCTGGAGTCCCCAGGGGCGCCCCTCGACTAATGAAAAACTGTTTTTT,CAWSPQGRPSTNEKLFF
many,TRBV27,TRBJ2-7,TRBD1,TGTGCCAGCAGTCCGGGGGACAGGGCATCCGAGCAGTACTTC,CASSPGDRASEQYF
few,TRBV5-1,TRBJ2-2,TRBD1,TGCGCCAGCAGCCCAAGACAGGGGGTGGACGGGGAGCTGTTTTTT,CASSPRQGVDGELFF
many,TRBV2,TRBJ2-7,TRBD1,TGTGCCAGCAGGGAAACAGGGGCGGTCTACGAGCAGTACTTC,CASRETGAVYEQYF
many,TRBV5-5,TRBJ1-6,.,TGTGCCAGCAGCCCCGGGACATCGAAGGAACCCCTCCACTTT,CASSPGTSKEPLHF
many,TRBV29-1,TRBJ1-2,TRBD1,TGCAGCGTTGCTGATGGGGAGAGGGGGCCGCCCCTCCTCTATGGCTACACCTTC,CSVADGERGPPLLYGYTF
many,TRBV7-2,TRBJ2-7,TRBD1,TGTGCCAGCAGCCTCCAAAGTGGACAGGTCTACGAGCAGTACTTC,CASSLQSGQVYEQYF
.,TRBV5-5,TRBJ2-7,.,TGTGCCAGCAGCGGGTGGATTAGCTCCTACGAGCAGTACTTC,CASSGWISSYEQYF
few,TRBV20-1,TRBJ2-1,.,TGCAGTGCTAGAAAGCACAATGAGCAGTTCTTC,CSARKHNEQFF
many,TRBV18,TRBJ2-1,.,TGTGCCAGCTCACCAGTCGGCAATGAGCAGTTCTTC,CASSPVGNEQFF
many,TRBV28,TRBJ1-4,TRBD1,TGTGCCAGCAGTTTATTGGGACAGGGGTTTGCTAATGAAAAACTGTTTTTT,CASSLLGQGFANEKLFF
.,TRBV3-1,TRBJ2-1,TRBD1,TGTGCCAGCAGCGCGGGACAGGGGGAAGGTGAGCAGTTCTTC,CASSAGQGEGEQFF
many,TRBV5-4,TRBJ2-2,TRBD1,TGTGCCAGCAGCTCGCGCACGGGACAGGGGAACACCGGGGAGCTGTTTTTT,CASSSRTGQGNTGELFF
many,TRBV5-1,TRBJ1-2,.,TGCGCCAGCAGCTTGGCCCCCTTGGGAAACTATGGCTACACCTTC,CASSLAPLGNYGYTF
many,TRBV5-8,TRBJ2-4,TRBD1,TGTGCCAGCAGCTTCTCTGGGACAGAAAACATTCAGTACTTC,CASSFSGTENIQYF
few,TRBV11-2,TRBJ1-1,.,TGTGCCAGCAGCTCCTTCAGGGGGAACACTGAAGCTTTCTTT,CASSSFRGNTEAFF
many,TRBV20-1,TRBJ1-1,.,TGCAGTGCTCAAAACCCCACAGGAGTTACTGAAGCTTTCTTT,CSAQNPTGVTEAFF
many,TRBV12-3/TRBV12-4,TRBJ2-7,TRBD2,TGTGCCAGCAGTTTAGGGACTAGCGGGGGGCTATACGAGCAGTACTTC,CASSLGTSGGLYEQYF
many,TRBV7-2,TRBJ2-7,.,TGTGCCAGCAGCTTAGGCGGTAGAGGGGGGGCCTACGAGCAGTACTTC,CASSLGGRGGAYEQYF
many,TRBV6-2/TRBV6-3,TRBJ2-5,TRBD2,TGTGCCAGCAGCCATTTCTCTCCCCATAGCGGGGGGGCGAAGACCCAGTACTTC,CASSHFSPHSGGAKTQYF
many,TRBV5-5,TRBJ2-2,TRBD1,TGTGCCAGCACCCTGGGGGACAGGAACACCGGGGAGCTGTTTTTT,CASTLGDRNTGELFF
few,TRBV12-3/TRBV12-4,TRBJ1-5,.,TGTGCCAGCAGTTTACGAGGGATGGTAGATCAGCCCCAGCATTTT,CASSLRGMVDQPQHF
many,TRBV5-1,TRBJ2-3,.,TGCGCCAGCAGCCCGGAGGGGACACCCACAGATACGCAGTATTTT,CASSPEGTPTDTQYF
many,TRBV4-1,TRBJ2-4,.,TGCGCCAGCAGCCAAGAATCTCGGGGAAACATTCAGTACTTC,CASSQESRGNIQYF
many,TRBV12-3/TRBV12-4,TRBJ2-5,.,TGTGCCAGCAGCCAAACCCTCCTCCTGGGGGAGACCCAGTACTTC,CASSQTLLLGETQYF
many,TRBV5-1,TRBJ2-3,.,TGCGCCAGCAGCTTGCGAGCTAGTACCTCTATTTTCACAGATACGCAGTATTTT,CASSLRASTSIFTDTQYF
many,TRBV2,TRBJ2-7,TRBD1,TGTGCCAGCAGTGATCAGGGGGCCTCCTACGAGCAGTACTTC,CASSDQGASYEQYF
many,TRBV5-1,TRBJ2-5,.,TGCGCCAGCAGCTACGCAGGGGTTCAAGAGACCCAGTACTTC,CASSYAGVQETQYF
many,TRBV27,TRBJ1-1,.,TGTGCCAGCAGTCGTCTGGCCTCTGAAGCTTTCTTT,CASSRLASEAFF
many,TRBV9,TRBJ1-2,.,TGTGCCAGCTCACGGGACGGCGCTAACTATGGCTACACCTTC,CASSRDGANYGYTF
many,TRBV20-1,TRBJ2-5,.,TGCAGTGCTGCGCCGGGCCCCCCTGGACAAGAGACCCAGTACTTC,CSAAPGPPGQETQYF
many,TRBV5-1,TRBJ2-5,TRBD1,TGCGCCAGCAGCTTGGGGACAGGGGAAGAGACCCAGTACTTC,CASSLGTGEETQYF
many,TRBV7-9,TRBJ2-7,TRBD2,TGTGCCAGCAGAAGTAGCGGGAGGGACAGCTCCTACGAGCAGTACTTC,CASRSSGRDSSYEQYF
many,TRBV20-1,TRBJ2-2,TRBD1,TGCAGTGCTAGTACACAGGGGCGTTCGGGCACCGGGGAGCTGTTTTTT,CSASTQGRSGTGELFF
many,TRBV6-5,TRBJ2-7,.,TGTGCCAGCAGTTACTCGGTCGGTTCCTACGAGCAGTACTTC,CASSYSVGSYEQYF
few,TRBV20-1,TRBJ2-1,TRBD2,TGCAGTGCTAGAATGGGAACTAGCGGGGGGGCAGGCAATGAGCAGTTCTTC,CSARMGTSGGAGNEQFF
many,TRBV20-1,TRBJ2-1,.,TGCAGTGCTAGAATGCGGGGGCTTTACGGGGAGCAGTTCTTC,CSARMRGLYGEQFF
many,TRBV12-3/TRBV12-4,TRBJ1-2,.,TGTGCCAGCAGTCCCAAGGGGAACAGGGTAGGCTATGGCTACACCTTC,CASSPKGNRVGYGYTF
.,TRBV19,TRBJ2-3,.,TGTGCCAGTCGGAGACTCCTCCAGGATACGCAGTATTTT,CASRRLLQDTQYF
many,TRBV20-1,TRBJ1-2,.,TGCAGCCCACAGACCGGGATCGGAATGGGCTACACCTTC,CSPQTGIGMGYTF
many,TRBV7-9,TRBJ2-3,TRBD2,TGTGCCAGCAGCCGGGGACTAGCGGGGGAAAGGGCAGATACGCAGTATTTT,CASSRGLAGERADTQYF
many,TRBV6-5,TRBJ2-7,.,TGTGCCAGCGGGGGGGCCAGGGAAGTCTACGAGCAGTACTTC,CASGGAREVYEQYF
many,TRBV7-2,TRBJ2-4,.,TGTGCCAGCAGCCCGGGGGCTTCCTCGGAAAACATTCAGTACTTC,CASSPGASSENIQYF